Presented here are 23 T cell receptor beta chains from one specimen sequenced in a study of T cell responses to AZD1222 COVID-19 vaccine. Measured with immunoSEQ multiplex PCR; TCRdb has only the in-frame clones, and not every one. Seen here are over 150,000 clones, more than 75% observed once, and the top ten hold more than 4%. The specimen comprised peripheral blood, sampled 28 days after the second AZD1222 dose. The receptors shown here come from an adult who received the AZD1222 COVID-19 vaccine.

The chain combines TRBV6-5 with TRBJ1-2; TRBD1 matches 8 bases. From germline, CDR1 is MNHEY and CDR2 SVGAGI. CDR3 size: 14 residues. The V and J ends lost 6 bases and 7 bases, in that order; junction bases with no gene match: 10. This CDR3 reads CASSPGQVRRGYTF. In nucleotides, the CDR3 is TGTGCCAGCAGCCCGGGACAGGTTAGGCGTGGCTACACCTTC.

This chain joins TRBV3-1 (or the pseudogene TRBV3-2) and TRBJ2-7; 9 nucleotides line up with TRBD1. This CDR3 region has 14 residues. CDR1 is LGHDT and CDR2 is YNNKEL in the germline V gene (reference sequence). Unmatched junction bases numbered 6, after V lost 0 bases and J lost 9 bases. The CDR3: CASSQDGDRVPQYF. For the CDR3, the DNA is TGTGCCAGCAGCCAAGATGGGGACAGGGTTCCGCAGTACTTC.

The chain uses TRBV5-4 and TRBJ2-5; TRBD1 aligns across 7 bases. J was trimmed by 7 bases and V by 4 bases; bases with no gene match: 16. The CDR3 is 16 amino acids. Germline V gene lookup returns CDR1 SGHNT and CDR2 YYREEE (reference sequence). In nucleotides, the CDR3 is TGTGCCAGCAGCCTTACCAAGGTGACAGGGAGTGTGACCCAGTACTTC. This translates into CASSLTKVTGSVTQYF.

On this clone: The junction does not match germline at one end; this may be a read error. V usage is TRBV19 and J usage is TRBJ2-7; 9 positions agree with TRBD2. Germline lookup yields CDR1 LNHDA and CDR2 SQIVND (reference sequence). The CDR3 consists of 13 residues. As DNA, the CDR3 is TGTGCCAGTACCGCTAGCGGGGCCTATGAGCAGTACTTC. Its protein is CASTASGAYEQYF.

This chain links TRBV19 with TRBJ1-5; D unresolved. The CDR3 loop spans 14 amino acids. The germline V gene encodes CDR1 LNHDA and CDR2 SQIVND (reference sequence). V was pared by 5 bases and J by 0 bases, with 8 bases between. The CDR3 sequence is CASSFWDSNQPQHF. CDR3 nucleotides: TGTGCCAGTAGTTTTTGGGATAGCAATCAGCCCCAGCATTTT.

The chain's CDR3 is CASSLVSGQENSPLHF. CDR3 in DNA: TGTGCCAGCAGCTTGGTGTCAGGACAGGAGAATTCACCCCTCCACTTT. This sequence joins TRBV5-4 and TRBJ1-6; 7 bases align to TRBD1. The trim removed 0 bases at V and 7 bases at J, leaving 7 bases unmatched. This CDR3 spans 16 amino acids. Germline V gene lookup returns CDR1 SGHNT and CDR2 YYREEE (reference sequence).

This clone appeared a single time. The CDR3 region has the DNA TGTGCCAGCAGCTTGAGGGGGAGGTTGGACACTGAAGCTTTCTTT. The encoded protein is CASSLRGRLDTEAFF. This chain links TRBV5-4 with TRBJ1-1, with a tentative D call TRBD1 (6 bases). Germline V gene data show CDR1 as SGHNT and CDR2 as YYREEE (reference sequence). CDR3 length: 15 residues. The V end lost 1 base, the J end lost 3 bases, and 13 bases lay between the germline ends. Using reference TRBV5-4 and TRBJ1-1 for the parts outside the CDR3, the full variable domain is ETGVTQSPTHLIKTRGQQVTLRCSSQSGHNTVSWYQQALGQGPQFIFQYYREEENGRGNFPPRFSGLQFPNYSSELNVNALELDDSALYLCASSLRGRLDTEAFFGQGTRLTVV.

The chain has TRBV3-1 (or the pseudogene TRBV3-2) and TRBJ1-4; 8 bases map to TRBD1. The trim removed 3 bases at V and 8 bases at J, leaving 5 bases unmatched. The CDR3 has 14 amino acids. Germline loops: CDR1 LGHDT, CDR2 YNNKEL (reference sequence). The DNA of the CDR3 is TGTGCCAGCAGCCACCTGGGACAGGACGAAAAACTGTTTTTT. Translating gives CASSHLGQDEKLFF.

The chain employs TRBV5-4 and TRBJ1-6; the D is unclear. The CDR3 length is 15 residues. V was shortened by 0 bases and J by 6 bases, with 10 bases between the two germline ends. Germline CDR1 is SGHNT and CDR2 is YYREEE (reference sequence). This CDR3 is CASSLEVWFNSPLHF. The CDR3, as DNA: TGTGCCAGCAGCTTGGAGGTCTGGTTTAATTCACCCCTCCACTTT.

The J gene is TRBJ1-5, the V gene TRBV14; D gene unclear. In germline, CDR1 is SGHDN, CDR2 FVKESK. CDR3 size: 13 residues. V was pared by 4 bases and J by 1 base, with 5 bases between. CDR3 in DNA: TGTGCCAGCAGCCTGGACAGCAATCAGCCCCAGCATTTT. It yields the protein CASSLDSNQPQHF.

CDR3 protein: CASSQGDGYTF. Here the CDR3 DNA reads TGTGCCAGCAGCCAAGGGGATGGCTACACCTTC. J is TRBJ1-2 and V is TRBV3-1 (or the pseudogene TRBV3-2); D gene ambiguous. The V end lost 1 base, the J end lost 6 bases, and 3 bases lay between the germline ends. CDR3 size: 11 residues. Germline V CDR1 and CDR2: LGHDT, YNNKEL (reference sequence).

V and J are TRBV24-1 and TRBJ1-4; D is unresolved. This CDR3 spans 8 amino acids. The ends were cut back, 12 bases at V and 6 bases at J, with 1 base in the middle. Per germline, CDR1 KGHDR and CDR2 SFDVKD. In DNA form, the CDR3 reads TGTGCCTATGAAAAACTGTTTTTT. This encodes CAYEKLFF.

V gene TRBV29-1 combines with J gene TRBJ2-7; no definite D call. V gave up 1 base and J gave up 7 bases, with 11 bases separating them. The CDR3 spans 12 residues. Germline CDR1 and CDR2: SQVTM and ANQGSEA. CDR3 coding DNA: TGCAGCGTTGAAGGGGATCGTCGGGAGCAGTACTTC. Encoded protein: CSVEGDRREQYF.

CDR3 DNA sequence: TGTGCCAGCAGTTACTTCGGACAGGCAAGAAATTCACCCCTCCACTTT. Amino acids: CASSYFGQARNSPLHF. The chain links TRBV6-5 to TRBJ1-6, with TRBD1 matching 7 bases. The CDR3 contains 16 residues. J gave up 7 bases and V 1 base, and 7 bases lay outside the gene matches. Germline V CDR1 and CDR2: MNHEY, SVGAGI.

CDR3: CASSTRRIEETQYF. The CDR3 nucleotides are TGTGCCAGTAGCACCCGGAGGATCGAAGAGACCCAGTACTTC. The chain employs TRBV19 and TRBJ2-5; possible D gene TRBD2, 5 bases. CDR3 length: 14 amino acids. The germline V gene has CDR1 LNHDA and CDR2 SQIVND (reference sequence). Trimming cost V 6 bases and J 3 bases, with 14 bases left between them. Based on the CDR3 plus reference TRBV19 and TRBJ2-5, the full variable domain is DGGITQSPKYLFRKEGQNVTLSCEQNLNHDAMYWYRQDPGQGLRLIYYSQIVNDFQKGDIAEGYSVSREKKESFPLTVTSAQKNPTAFYLCASSTRRIEETQYFGPGTRLLVL.

This rearrangement joins TRBV5-1 to TRBJ2-5, with D perhaps matching TRBD2 (6 bases). Germline V lookup: CDR1 SGHRS, CDR2 YFSETQ. This CDR3 is built from 15 residues. V shed 4 bases and J shed 5 bases, with 18 bases lying between them. This CDR3 reads CASSMGLSPGETQYF. Written as DNA, the CDR3 is TGCGCCAGCAGCATGGGACTCTCTCCGGGGGAGACCCAGTACTTC.

V usage is TRBV9 and J usage is TRBJ2-3, with TRBD2 matching over 8 bases. The length of the CDR3 is 16 residues. The ends lost 3 bases at V and 5 bases at J; junction bases unmatched: 11. The germline V gene has CDR1 SGDLS and CDR2 YYNGEE. This CDR3 is CASSASGGERGDTQYF. The DNA for the CDR3 is TGTGCCAGCAGCGCCTCCGGGGGGGAAAGGGGAGATACGCAGTATTTT.

This sequence joins TRBV6-5 and TRBJ1-1; D is unresolved. The CDR3 is made up of 13 amino acids. Germline lookup yields CDR1 MNHEY and CDR2 SVGAGI. Trimming left V 6 bases short and J 4 bases short, with 12 bases between. CDR3 coding DNA: TGTGCCAGCAGGGCGATCGGGTTCACTGAAGCTTTCTTT. This translates into CASRAIGFTEAFF.

There are a few counts of this clone. The chain uses TRBV6-2 or TRBV6-3 and TRBJ2-7; 7 bases align to TRBD1. V dropped 6 bases and J dropped 6; count of bases not matched to a gene: 14. There are 15 residues in the CDR3. Germline V CDR1 and CDR2: MNHEY, SVGEGT. DNA for the CDR3: TGTGCCAGCAGCCCCCAACGAGGGGGCCAGGGCGAGCAGTACTTC. Translating it yields CASSPQRGGQGEQYF.

The V and J genes are TRBV4-3 and TRBJ1-6, with D uncertain. Germline loops: CDR1 LGHNA, CDR2 YSLEER. The CDR3 consists of 17 residues. The ends were cut back, 1 base at V and 7 bases at J, with 17 bases in the middle. CDR3 sequence reads: CASSQGLREAGNSPLHF. CDR3 DNA: TGCGCCAGCAGCCAAGGCCTACGAGAGGCTGGGAATTCACCCCTCCACTTT.

The J gene is TRBJ2-1, the V gene TRBV6-2 or TRBV6-3; 10 bases line up with TRBD2. The V gene's germline CDR1 is MNHEY and CDR2 SVGEGT. This CDR3 has 16 amino acids. V lost 2 bases and J lost 7; bases outside the gene matches: 8. The CDR3 DNA follows: TGTGCCAGCAGTTACCCGCCACTAGCGGGGAAGAATGAGCAGTTCTTC. Translation gives CASSYPPLAGKNEQFF.

The V and J genes are TRBV2 and TRBJ1-2, with 7 bases matching TRBD1. The CDR3 totals 13 residues. Trimming removed 8 bases from V and 9 bases from J; junction bases left unmatched: 12. Germline-derived CDR1 and CDR2 are SNHLY and FYNNEI. CDR3 sequence reads: CASEPQGYGSYTF. In DNA, the CDR3 is TGTGCCAGCGAACCACAGGGGTACGGAAGCTACACCTTC.

The V and J genes are TRBV7-2 and TRBJ2-7; D is perhaps TRBD1 (7 bases). Germline loops: CDR1 SGHTA, CDR2 FQGNSA. Trimming cost V 0 bases and J 4 bases, with 16 bases left between them. This CDR3 contains 16 residues. The CDR3: CASSLAQSRGEYEQYF. The CDR3 region has the DNA TGTGCCAGCAGCTTAGCACAGAGCAGGGGGGAGTACGAGCAGTACTTC.